This TCR beta chain was observed in a study of graft-versus-host responses after intestinal transplantation. Clones were read by immunoSEQ multiplex PCR, and TCRdb kept only the in-frame ones, dropping some. The sample has over 55,000 clones; around 90% are singletons. Germline CDR1 PRHDT, CDR2 FYEKMQ (reference sequence). After removal of 0 bases from V and 5 bases from J, the junction contained 6 bases not matched to a gene. The CDR3 spans 15 residues. As to this clone: The antigen is unknown.

The starting material was unstimulated CD8+ T cells sorted from spleen or lymph node cells, obtained before intestinal transplant. The receptor was isolated from a human donor who received an intestinal transplant. This sequence joins TRBV13 and TRBJ2-5; TRBD1 matches at 7 bases. The DNA for the CDR3 is TGTGCCAGCAGCTTAGGGACAGGGTGGGGTGAGACCCAGTACTTC. The encoded protein is CASSLGTGWGETQYF.